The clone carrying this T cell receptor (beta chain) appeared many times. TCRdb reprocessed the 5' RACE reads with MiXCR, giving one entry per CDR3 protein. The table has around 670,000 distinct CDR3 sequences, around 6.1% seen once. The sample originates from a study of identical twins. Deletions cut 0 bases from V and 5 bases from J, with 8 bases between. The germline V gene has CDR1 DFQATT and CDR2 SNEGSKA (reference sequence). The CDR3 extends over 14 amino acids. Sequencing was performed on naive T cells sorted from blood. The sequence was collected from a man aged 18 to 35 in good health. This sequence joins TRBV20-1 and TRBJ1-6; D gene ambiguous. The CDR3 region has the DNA TGCAGTGCTAGAGATAGTAGTAATAATTCACCCCTCCACTTT. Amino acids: CSARDSSNNSPLHF.